The clone carrying this TCR beta chain was recorded many times. The entry originates in a study of identical twins. The authors used template switching to add a universal primer site and gave cDNA unique molecular identifiers. TCRdb re-derived calls from the 5' RACE reads in MiXCR, one entry per CDR3 protein. The sample contains just over 450,000 distinct CDR3 sequences, 13% to 15% of which appear only once. Germline-derived CDR1 and CDR2 are SEHNR and FQNEAQ (reference sequence). V was trimmed by 5 bases and J by 3 bases, leaving 10 bases between them. The CDR3 runs 13 residues. The sample also formed part of further work on yellow fever vaccine responses in identical twins.

The sequence came from a woman between 18 and 30 years old in good health. Specimen: CD4+ T cells sorted from blood. The chain combines TRBV7-9 with TRBJ1-2, with unresolved D. The DNA for the CDR3 is TGTGCCAGCAGCCTGGGGTGGGACTATGGCTACACCTTC. It encodes CASSLGWDYGYTF.